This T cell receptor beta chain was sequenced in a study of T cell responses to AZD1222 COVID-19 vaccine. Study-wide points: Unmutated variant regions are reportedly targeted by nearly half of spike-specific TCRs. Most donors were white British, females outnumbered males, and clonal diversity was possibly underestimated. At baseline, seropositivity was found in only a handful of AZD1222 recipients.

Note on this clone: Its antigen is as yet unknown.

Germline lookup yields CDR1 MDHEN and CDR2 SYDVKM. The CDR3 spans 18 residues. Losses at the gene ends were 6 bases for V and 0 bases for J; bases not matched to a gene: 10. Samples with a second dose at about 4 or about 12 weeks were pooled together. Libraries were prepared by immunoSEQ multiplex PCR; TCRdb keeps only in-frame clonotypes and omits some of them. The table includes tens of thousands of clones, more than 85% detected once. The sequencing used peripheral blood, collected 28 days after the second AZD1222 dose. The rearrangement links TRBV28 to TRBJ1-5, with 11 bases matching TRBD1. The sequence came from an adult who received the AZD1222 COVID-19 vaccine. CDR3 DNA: TGTGCCAGCAGGGGGGAGGACAGGGGGCTGTATAGCAATCAGCCCCAGCATTTT. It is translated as CASRGEDRGLYSNQPQHF.